This T cell receptor (beta chain) is drawn from a study of CD8+CD57+ T cells in acquired aplastic anemia. Across the study: On average, sorted CD4+ and CD8+ cells gave roughly 3 ug of DNA. Findings and limits, study-wide: It was found that fewer than 35 CD8+ CDR3 sequences were shared between patients and controls.

Researchers used genomic DNA as the template to profile TCR beta VDJ and CDR3. TCRdb used MiXCR to reprocess the reads, holding one entry per CDR3 protein. The sample holds 150,000 to 160,000 distinct CDR3 sequences, less than 60% seen once. Between the trimmed V and J ends, which lost 1 base and 2 bases, there was a span of 10 bases. The CDR3 loop spans 14 amino acids. Germline V CDR1 and CDR2: DFQATT, SNEGSKA (reference sequence). A remark on this clonotype: Its antigen is unidentified.

Patients included in sequencing had previously demonstrated CD8+CD57+ cell expansion by flow cytometry. The enrolled patients all had severe acquired aplastic anemia. Material: sorted CD4+, CD8+, or CD8+CD57+ T cells (not recorded which) from PBMCs. The clonotype comes from a human donor with aplastic anemia. The J gene is TRBJ2-3, the V gene TRBV20-1; no reliable D call. In DNA, the CDR3 is TGCAGTGCTAGAGTCTCCAGCTTCACAGATACGCAGTATTTT. This sequence encodes CSARVSSFTDTQYF.